This T cell receptor beta chain emerged from a study of T cell responses to AZD1222 COVID-19 vaccine. The V and J ends lost 4 bases and 6 bases respectively, with 13 bases between them. This CDR3 has 14 residues. Germline V gene lookup returns CDR1 GTSNPN and CDR2 SVGIG (reference sequence). Produced via immunoSEQ multiplex PCR; TCRdb's table is partial and in-frame only. The table has 150,000 to 200,000 clones, approximately 90% seen once. The chain employs TRBV30 and TRBJ1-6; D possibly corresponds to TRBD1 (5 bases). This sequence originates from an adult in good health. The sample was peripheral blood, taken on day 0 of AZD1222 vaccination. In DNA form, the CDR3 reads TGTGCCTGGATTGGGACCCAGGGTAATTCACCCCTCCACTTT. Its translation is CAWIGTQGNSPLHF.